This TCR beta chain was found in a study of blood T cell repertoires in COVID-19. About the research overall: Researchers got acute and convalescent COVID-19 samples from the United States, Italy and Spain. Sources were T cells, B-cell-depleted T cells, or PBMCs; the material itself was cDNA or gDNA.

In the source study's methods: Amplification of reference gene primers was used by the study to estimate nucleated cell counts. TCRdb's table, derived via immunoSEQ multiplex PCR, lists solely in-frame clones and lacks some. The V and J calls and clone size are taken from that table; D and trimming were inferred from the DNA. The sample has under 50,000 clones, around 86% seen once. CDR3 length: 18 amino acids. V shed 3 bases and J shed 2 bases, with 23 bases lying between them. CDR1 and CDR2 from the germline V gene are MDHEN and SYDVKM. The receptor was derived from a man aged 40-50 years with active COVID-19. Sample: peripheral blood. The chain is built from TRBV28 and TRBJ2-7; the D gene is possibly TRBD1 (5 bases). For the CDR3, the DNA is TGTGCCAGCAGTTTCCCGGGTAGGGGCTTTACTCCCACCTACGAGCAGTACTTC. Its protein product is CASSFPGRGFTPTYEQYF.